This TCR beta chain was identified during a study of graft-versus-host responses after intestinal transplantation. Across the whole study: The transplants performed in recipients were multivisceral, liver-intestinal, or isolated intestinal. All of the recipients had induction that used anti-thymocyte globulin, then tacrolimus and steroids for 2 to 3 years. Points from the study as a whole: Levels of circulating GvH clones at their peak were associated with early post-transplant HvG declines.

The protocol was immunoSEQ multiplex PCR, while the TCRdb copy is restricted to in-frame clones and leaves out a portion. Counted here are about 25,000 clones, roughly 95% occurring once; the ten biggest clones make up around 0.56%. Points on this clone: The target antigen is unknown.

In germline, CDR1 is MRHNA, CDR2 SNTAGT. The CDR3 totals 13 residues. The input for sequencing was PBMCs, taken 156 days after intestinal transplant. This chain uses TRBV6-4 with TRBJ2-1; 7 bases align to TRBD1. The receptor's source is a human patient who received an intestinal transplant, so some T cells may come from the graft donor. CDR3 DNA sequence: TGTGCAAGCCGGGACAGATTTACGAATGAGCAGTTCTTC. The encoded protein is CASRDRFTNEQFF.